This is a list of T cell receptor beta chains from one sample in a study of blood T cell repertoires in COVID-19. Only in-frame clones appear in the TCRdb table, and some are missing; sequencing was by immunoSEQ multiplex PCR. In the table there are about 62,000 clones, 70% to 90% of which are singletons. The specimen was peripheral blood. Receptors originate from a man aged 70-80 years with acute or convalescent COVID-19. CDR3s include the opening cysteine and the closing phenylalanine or tryptophan. Each record gives: V gene, J gene, clone size, D gene, CDR3 protein, CDR3 DNA. A D gene is named only where the DNA matches it firmly. Some rows have no size entry. The others give once, few or many, or a class for an expanded clone.

>TRBV19|TRBJ1-2|.|.
CASSIVVASSGYTF
TGTGCCAGTAGTATAGTCGTCGCGTCGAGTGGCTACACCTTC
>TRBV5-1|TRBJ2-1|few|TRBD2
CASSDKLAGGVNEQFF
TGCGCCAGCAGCGACAAACTAGCGGGAGGGGTCAATGAGCAGTTCTTC
>TRBV21-1|TRBJ2-7|.|.
CASSTGTDTYEQYF
TGTGCCAGCAGCACCGGGACAGACACCTACGAGCAGTACTTC
>TRBV29-1|TRBJ1-1|.|.
CSVAQGWTEAFF
TGCAGCGTTGCGCAGGGCTGGACTGAAGCTTTCTTT
>TRBV9|TRBJ1-6|.|.
CASSVAGRGSPLHF
TGTGCCAGCAGCGTAGCGGGGAGGGGGTCACCCCTCCACTTT
>TRBV6-1|TRBJ2-7|once|.
CASSEVGRPSYEQYF
TGTGCCAGCAGTGAAGTAGGGAGACCCTCCTACGAGCAGTACTTC
>TRBV2|TRBJ1-3|.|TRBD1
CASSDRTGLGGNTIYF
TGTGCCAGCAGTGACCGGACAGGCTTAGGGGGAAACACCATATATTTT
>TRBV7-9|TRBJ2-3|once|TRBD2
CASSSGLAGDTQYF
TGTGCCAGCAGCTCGGGACTAGCGGGAGATACGCAGTATTTT
>TRBV5-4|TRBJ2-2|.|TRBD2
CASSFPGLAGVGGELFF
TGTGCCAGCAGCTTCCCCGGACTAGCGGGAGTGGGCGGGGAGCTGTTTTTT
>TRBV7-8|TRBJ1-4|few|.
CASSAYRVGNEKLFF
TGTGCCAGCAGCGCGTACAGGGTGGGTAATGAAAAACTGTTTTTT
>TRBV5-4|TRBJ1-6|.|.
CASRRGEGQGGSPLHF
TGTGCCAGCAGGAGGGGGGAGGGTCAGGGAGGATCACCCCTCCACTTT
>TRBV3-1/TRBV3-2|TRBJ1-1|.|.
CASSQEAYTEAFF
TGTGCCAGCAGCCAAGAGGCTTACACTGAAGCTTTCTTT
>TRBV7-2|TRBJ2-3|.|.
CASSFGHTDTQYF
TGTGCCAGCAGCTTCGGACACACAGATACGCAGTATTTT
>TRBV21-1|TRBJ2-2|.|.
CASSPRTSGLTGELFF
TGTGCCAGCAGCCCCCGGACTAGCGGGTTGACCGGGGAGCTGTTTTTT
>TRBV5-4|TRBJ2-1|.|TRBD2
CASRASGSHNEQFF
TGTGCCAGCAGGGCTAGCGGGAGCCACAATGAGCAGTTCTTC
>TRBV4-1|TRBJ2-7|few|TRBD1
CASSQPGTGSYEQYF
TGCGCCAGCAGCCAACCGGGGACAGGGAGCTACGAGCAGTACTTC
>TRBV7-7|TRBJ2-1|.|.
CASSLGRTVYNEQFF
TGTGCTAGCAGCTTAGGGCGGACAGTCTACAATGAGCAGTTCTTC
>TRBV7-9|TRBJ1-2|once|TRBD1
CASSRPGTGDPAGGYGYTF
TGTGCCAGCAGCCGTCCTGGGACAGGGGATCCTGCGGGGGGATATGGCTACACCTTC
>TRBV9|TRBJ2-7|few|TRBD1
CASSPQQGARHEQYF
TGTGCCAGCAGCCCCCAACAGGGGGCGCGCCACGAGCAGTACTTC
>TRBV9|TRBJ2-3|.|TRBD2
CASTRGGQGDTQYF
TGTGCCAGCACCCGGGGGGGCCAGGGAGATACGCAGTATTTT
>TRBV11-3|TRBJ2-2|.|.
CASSLGEEAGELFF
TGTGCCAGCAGCTTGGGGGAGGAGGCCGGGGAGCTGTTTTTT
>TRBV12-1|TRBJ1-6|.|.
CASTHLQGQNSSPLHF
TGTGCCAGCACCCACCTACAGGGGCAGAATAGTTCACCCCTCCACTTT
>TRBV5-4|TRBJ2-5|few|.
CASSLGLAQETQYF
TGTGCCAGCAGCTTGGGGCTAGCTCAAGAGACCCAGTACTTC
>TRBV2|TRBJ2-5|.|.
CASSVLGAPQETQYF
TGTGCCAGCAGTGTGTTGGGCGCGCCCCAAGAGACCCAGTACTTC
>TRBV20-1|TRBJ2-1|once|TRBD2
CSASPPGGPSNEQFF
TGCAGTGCTAGTCCCCCGGGAGGGCCGTCCAATGAGCAGTTCTTC
>TRBV6-6|TRBJ2-7|.|TRBD1
CASSSGTGNYEQYF
TGTGCCAGCAGCTCCGGGACAGGGAACTACGAGCAGTACTTC
>TRBV10-3|TRBJ2-2|.|.
CAIRRQGTIFGELFF
TGTGCCATCAGACGCCAGGGGACGATTTTCGGGGAGCTGTTTTTT